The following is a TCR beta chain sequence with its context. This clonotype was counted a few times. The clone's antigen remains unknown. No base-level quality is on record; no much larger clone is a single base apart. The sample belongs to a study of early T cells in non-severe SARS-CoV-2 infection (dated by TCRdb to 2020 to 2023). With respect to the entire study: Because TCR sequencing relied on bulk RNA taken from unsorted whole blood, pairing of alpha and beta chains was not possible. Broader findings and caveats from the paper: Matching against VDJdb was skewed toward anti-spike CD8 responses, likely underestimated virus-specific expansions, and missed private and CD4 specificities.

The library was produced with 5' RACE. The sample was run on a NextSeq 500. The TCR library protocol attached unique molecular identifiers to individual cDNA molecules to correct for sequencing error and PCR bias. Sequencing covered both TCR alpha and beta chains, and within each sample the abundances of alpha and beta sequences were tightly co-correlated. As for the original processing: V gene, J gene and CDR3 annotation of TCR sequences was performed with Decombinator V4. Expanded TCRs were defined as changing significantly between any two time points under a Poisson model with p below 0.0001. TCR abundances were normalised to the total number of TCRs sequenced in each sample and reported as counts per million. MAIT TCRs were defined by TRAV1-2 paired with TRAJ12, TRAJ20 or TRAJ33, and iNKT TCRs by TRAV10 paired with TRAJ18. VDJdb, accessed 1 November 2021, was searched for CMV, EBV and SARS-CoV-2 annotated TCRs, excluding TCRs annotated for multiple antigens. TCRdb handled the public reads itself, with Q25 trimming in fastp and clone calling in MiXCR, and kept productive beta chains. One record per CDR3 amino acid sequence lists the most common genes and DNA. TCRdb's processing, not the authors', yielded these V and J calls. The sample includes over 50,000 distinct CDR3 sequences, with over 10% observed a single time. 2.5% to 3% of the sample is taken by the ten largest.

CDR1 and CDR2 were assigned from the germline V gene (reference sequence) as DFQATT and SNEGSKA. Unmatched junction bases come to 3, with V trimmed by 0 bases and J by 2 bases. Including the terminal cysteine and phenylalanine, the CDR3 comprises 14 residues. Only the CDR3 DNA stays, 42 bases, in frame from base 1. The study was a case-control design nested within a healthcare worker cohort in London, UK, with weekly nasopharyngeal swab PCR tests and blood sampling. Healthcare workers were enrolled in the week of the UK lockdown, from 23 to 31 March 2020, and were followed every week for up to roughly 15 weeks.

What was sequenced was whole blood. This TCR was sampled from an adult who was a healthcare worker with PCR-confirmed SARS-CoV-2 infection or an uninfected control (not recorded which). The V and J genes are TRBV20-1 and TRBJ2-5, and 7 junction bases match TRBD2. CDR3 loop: CSARDPSGQETQYF. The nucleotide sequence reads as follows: TGCAGTGCTAGAGATCCTAGCGGACAAGAGACCCAGTACTTC.